This T cell receptor beta chain was captured in a study of blood T cell repertoires in COVID-19. About the study: The cDNA or gDNA used as material had been derived from T cells, B-cell-depleted T cells, or PBMCs.

CDR3 length: 13 amino acids. The germline V and J ends were trimmed by 5 bases and 7 bases, with 12 bases remaining between them. Germline V gene data show CDR1 as SGHAT and CDR2 as FQNNGV. Sequencing used immunoSEQ multiplex PCR; TCRdb keeps in-frame clones, though not all of them. The sample has a few hundred thousand clones; just under 90% are singletons. Which cohort a participant joined came from the clinical history participants gave. The receptor was derived from a woman aged 45 to 65 who had recovered from COVID-19. The genes are TRBV11-2 and TRBJ2-1; D uncertain. Sample: PBMCs or T cells enriched from blood (not recorded which). The CDR3 protein is CASSRQVENEQFF. The DNA for the CDR3 is TGTGCCAGCAGCCGCCAGGTGGAAAATGAGCAGTTCTTC.